A single sample gave rise to the 3 T cell receptor beta chains below, sequenced in a study of blood T cell repertoires in COVID-19. Assay: immunoSEQ multiplex PCR; the TCRdb copy retains only in-frame clones and omits some. There are 140,000 to 150,000 clones in the sample; around nine tenths occur only once, and about 1.7% lies in the top ten. Material: peripheral blood. The receptors come from a woman aged 50 to 60 with acute or convalescent COVID-19.

The chain carries TRBV5-1 and TRBJ2-2, with TRBD2 matching over 14 bases. Germline loops: CDR1 SGHRS, CDR2 YFSETQ. CDR3 size: 18 residues. Losses at the gene ends were 3 bases for V and 0 bases for J; bases not matched to a gene: 4. CDR3 DNA sequence: TGCGCCAGCAGCTGGGGGACTAGCGGGGGCCCGAACACCGGGGAGCTGTTTTTT. It encodes CASSWGTSGGPNTGELFF.

V gene TRBV7-9 combines with J gene TRBJ1-3; TRBD1 matches 8 bases. Germline V gene lookup returns CDR1 SEHNR and CDR2 FQNEAQ (reference sequence). The CDR3 sequence is 15 residues long. The V and J ends lost 4 bases and 2 bases, in that order; junction bases with no gene match: 4. CDR3 region: CASSSGTGTGNTIYF. CDR3 nucleotides: TGTGCCAGCAGCTCGGGGACAGGAACTGGAAACACCATATATTTT.

The chain is built from TRBV9 and TRBJ2-7; 8 bases fit TRBD1. The CDR3 has 15 residues. After removal of 0 bases from V and 2 bases from J, the junction contained 4 bases not matched to a gene. Germline V gene sequence: CDR1 SGDLS, CDR2 YYNGEE. This CDR3 is CASSVAPGQAYEQYF. The CDR3 DNA is TGTGCCAGCAGCGTAGCTCCGGGACAGGCCTACGAGCAGTACTTC.